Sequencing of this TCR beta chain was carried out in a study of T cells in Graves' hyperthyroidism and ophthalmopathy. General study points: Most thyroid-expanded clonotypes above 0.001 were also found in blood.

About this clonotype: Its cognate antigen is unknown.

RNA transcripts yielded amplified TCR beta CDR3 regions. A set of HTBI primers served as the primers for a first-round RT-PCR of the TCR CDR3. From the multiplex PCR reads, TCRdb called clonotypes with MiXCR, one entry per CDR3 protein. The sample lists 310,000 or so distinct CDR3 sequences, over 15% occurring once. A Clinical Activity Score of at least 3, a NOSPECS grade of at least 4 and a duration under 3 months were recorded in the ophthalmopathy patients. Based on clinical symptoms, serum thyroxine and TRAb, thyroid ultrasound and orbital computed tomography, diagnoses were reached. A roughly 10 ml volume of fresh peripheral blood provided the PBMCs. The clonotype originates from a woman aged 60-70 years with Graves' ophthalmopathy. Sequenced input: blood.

The CDR3 loop is CASSRGGGSDGANVLTF. CDR3 bases: TGTGCCAGCAGCCGCGGGGGCGGGTCAGATGGGGCCAACGTCCTGACTTTC. The rearrangement links TRBV7-2 to TRBJ2-6, with a weak D call TRBD2 (7 bases). Germline V gene data show CDR1 as SGHTA and CDR2 as FQGNSA. The CDR3 is 17 amino acids. V shed 5 bases and J shed 3 bases, with 17 bases lying between them.